The entry below gives a single T cell receptor beta chain sequence along with its context. Sequencing used immunoSEQ multiplex PCR; TCRdb keeps in-frame clones, though not all of them. The repertoire consists of approximately 61,000 clones, with 70% to 90% occurring once and the leading ten covering 1.5% to 2%. The sample is drawn from a study of T cell changes during pregnancy in multiple sclerosis. Germline loops: CDR1 MNHEY, CDR2 SVGAGI. The CDR3 runs to 12 residues. V trimming: 8 bases; J trimming: 7 bases; junction bases outside the gene matches: 6. The gene calls are TRBV6-5 and TRBJ2-7, with 9 nucleotides matching TRBD2. The sequence was obtained from a female donor with multiple sclerosis, enrolled in a pregnancy study. Sample: peripheral blood, taken in the first trimester of pregnancy. Here the CDR3 DNA reads TGTGCCAGCGAAGGGGCGGGAGGGGAGCAGTACTTC. Translated: CASEGAGGEQYF.